Below, one T cell receptor beta chain is given with its context. The data were obtained in a study of blood T cell repertoires in COVID-19. Germline V lookup: CDR1 LNHNV, CDR2 YYDKDF (reference sequence). Deletions cut 0 bases from V and 5 bases from J, with 7 bases between. This CDR3 has 13 residues. Some clones are missing from TCRdb's copy, which holds only in-frame ones; the method was immunoSEQ multiplex PCR. The table includes about 190,000 clones, about 84% detected once. The genes are TRBV15 and TRBJ1-2; D unresolved. Sequenced: peripheral blood. This receptor was obtained from a woman aged 30 to 39 with acute or convalescent COVID-19. The CDR3 loop reads CATSRDSVYGYTF. CDR3 DNA: TGTGCCACCAGCAGAGATTCGGTATATGGCTACACCTTC.